These 25 T cell receptor beta chains share one sample of origin, sequenced in a study of identifying expanded T cells in peripheral blood. The method was immunoSEQ multiplex PCR; TCRdb's version includes in-frame clones alone and lacks a portion of them. The sample lists about 80,000 clones, 88% seen once, with 15% to 20% in the top ten. Specimen: blood. These TCRs come from a person aged 18 to 75 in good health.

CDR3 coding DNA: TGTGCCAGCAGCAGCCACAGGGGTCCCGGGGATCAGCCCCAGCATTTT. The encoded protein is CASSSHRGPGDQPQHF. This chain connects TRBV21-1 to TRBJ1-5; the DNA was not used to check the table's D call, TRBD1. TRBV21-1 constitutes a pseudogene. This CDR3 has 16 residues.

V and J are TRBV27 and TRBJ2-2; D possibly corresponds to TRBD1 (5 bases). Germline CDR1 MNHEY, CDR2 SMNVEV (reference sequence). The CDR3 is 14 amino acids. The V gene lost 6 bases and the J gene lost 1 base, with 9 bases spanning the gap. CDR3 sequence (DNA): TGTGCCAGCAGCAGGACACAGAACACCGGGGAGCTGTTTTTT. Translating it yields CASSRTQNTGELFF.

The rearrangement links TRBV29-1 to TRBJ2-3; D is ambiguous. This CDR3 comprises 11 residues. In germline, CDR1 is SQVTM, CDR2 ANQGSEA. Trimming removed 3 bases at V and 6 bases at J, with 7 bases between. The DNA for the CDR3 is TGCAGCGTTGAGGCTCCGGATACGCAGTATTTT. This sequence encodes CSVEAPDTQYF.

The rearrangement joins TRBV6-5 to TRBJ2-7; 7 positions agree with TRBD1. The CDR3 loop spans 16 amino acids. CDR1 MNHEY and CDR2 SVGAGI come from the germline V gene. The J segment lost 2 bases and the V segment lost 0 bases, leaving 7 bases of the junction unmatched. CDR3 loop: CASSYSEMDRTYEQYF. CDR3 nucleotide sequence: TGTGCCAGCAGTTACTCTGAAATGGACAGGACCTACGAGCAGTACTTC.

This chain connects TRBV28 to TRBJ1-4; 7 nucleotides line up with TRBD1. The ends lost 3 bases at V and 7 bases at J; junction bases unmatched: 8. Germline V gene data show CDR1 as MDHEN and CDR2 as SYDVKM. The CDR3 is 15 residues long. CDR3 sequence (DNA): TGTGCCAGCAGTTTGATTAGACAGGGCCCTGAAAAACTGTTTTTT. It is translated as CASSLIRQGPEKLFF.

The chain combines TRBV5-1 with TRBJ1-5; D not certain. V dropped 0 bases and J dropped 0 bases, with 10 bases sitting between them. CDR1 is SGHRS and CDR2 is YFSETQ in the germline V gene. This CDR3 contains 16 residues. The CDR3 DNA is TGCGCCAGCAGCTTGGCTGCCTCTGATAGCAATCAGCCCCAGCATTTT. This encodes CASSLAASDSNQPQHF.

This chain links TRBV5-4 with TRBJ2-3; D unresolved. The ends were cut back, 0 bases at V and 0 bases at J, with 5 bases in the middle. Looked up from germline, CDR1 is SGHNT and CDR2 is YYREEE (reference sequence). This CDR3 spans 14 amino acids. The CDR3 sequence is CASSLGSSTDTQYF. The CDR3 nucleotides are TGTGCCAGCAGCTTGGGGTCTAGCACAGATACGCAGTATTTT.

The V call is TRBV7-9, the J call TRBJ1-1; the D gene is possibly TRBD1 (5 bases). Germline CDR1 reads SEHNR; CDR2 reads FQNEAQ (reference sequence). There are 16 residues in the CDR3. Trimming cost V 5 bases and J 3 bases, with 19 bases left between them. CDR3 loop: CASSPRGGVVDTEAFF. The CDR3, as DNA: TGTGCCAGCAGCCCTAGGGGAGGGGTGGTGGACACTGAAGCTTTCTTT. Based on the CDR3 plus reference TRBV7-9 and TRBJ1-1, the full variable domain is DTGVSQNPRHKITKRGQNVTFRCDPISEHNRLYWYRQTLGQGPEFLTYFQNEAQLEKSRLLSDRFSAERPKGSFSTLEIQRTEQGDSAMYLCASSPRGGVVDTEAFFGQGTRLTVV.

This sequence joins TRBV30 and TRBJ2-1; possible D gene TRBD1, 5 bases. Germline CDR1 GTSNPN, CDR2 SVGIG (reference sequence). The CDR3 extends over 13 amino acids. The ends were cut back, 5 bases at V and 5 bases at J, with 13 bases in the middle. The CDR3 spells CAWWGSKNNEQFF. The CDR3 nucleotides are TGTGCCTGGTGGGGCAGCAAAAACAATGAGCAGTTCTTC.

The V call is TRBV19, the J call TRBJ1-6, with unresolved D. CDR3 length: 15 amino acids. The V gene's germline CDR1 is LNHDA and CDR2 SQIVND (reference sequence). V gave up 5 bases and J gave up 10 bases, with 18 bases separating them. The DNA of the CDR3 is TGTGCCAGTAGTCCCTCCCTCTTGGGAGGATCACCCCTCCACTTT. It is translated as CASSPSLLGGSPLHF.

J is TRBJ1-4 and V is TRBV7-9, with no clear D. The CDR3 runs to 16 residues. Germline V gene sequence: CDR1 SEHNR, CDR2 FQNEAQ (reference sequence). The V gene lost 5 bases and the J gene lost 1 base, with 14 bases spanning the gap. DNA of the CDR3: TGTGCCAGCAGCCCCCAGATGAGCTTAACTAATGAAAAACTGTTTTTT. Protein sequence: CASSPQMSLTNEKLFF.

This clone has just one count. The CDR3 sequence: CASSTHVGGYGYTF. The DNA of the CDR3 is TGTGCCAGCAGCACCCATGTGGGGGGCTATGGCTACACCTTC. The chain combines TRBV7-2 with TRBJ1-2; D might be TRBD1 (5 bases). Looked up from germline, CDR1 is SGHTA and CDR2 is FQGNSA. The CDR3 covers 14 residues. Trimming pared 5 bases from V and 4 bases from J, leaving 14 bases between.

The CDR3 loop reads CASRASVIGILRYEQYF. The CDR3 DNA is TGTGCCAGCAGAGCTTCTGTGATCGGAATCCTACGGTACGAGCAGTACTTC. V is TRBV11-3 and J is TRBJ2-7; unclear D gene. CDR3 length: 17 amino acids. V gave up 6 bases and J gave up 4 bases, with 25 bases separating them. Germline V gene lookup returns CDR1 SGHNT and CDR2 YENEEA.

This clone showed up just once. The V call is TRBV11-3, the J call TRBJ2-3, with D perhaps matching TRBD1 (6 bases). The CDR3 has 15 residues. Germline V lookup: CDR1 SGHNT, CDR2 YENEEA. V lost 5 bases to trimming and J lost 6 bases, with 18 bases between them. CDR3: CASSGIRDKMDTQYF. As DNA, the CDR3 is TGTGCCAGCAGCGGAATACGGGACAAAATGGATACGCAGTATTTT.

This chain links TRBV5-1 with TRBJ2-5; 9 bases line up with TRBD1. This CDR3 is built from 14 residues. Germline CDR1 reads SGHRS; CDR2 reads YFSETQ. The trim removed 4 bases at V and 5 bases at J, leaving 6 bases unmatched. The CDR3 DNA reads TGCGCCAGCAGCCCGGGACAGGGCAGGGAGACCCAGTACTTC. Residues: CASSPGQGRETQYF.

J is TRBJ2-2 and V is TRBV18; D is uncertain. The ends were cut back, 0 bases at V and 7 bases at J, with 9 bases in the middle. The CDR3 has 14 residues. Germline CDR1 reads KGHSH; CDR2 reads LQKENI. The CDR3 region has the DNA TGTGCCAGCTCACCACCAGTTTCAGGCGGGGAGCTGTTTTTT. As protein: CASSPPVSGGELFF.

The V and J genes are TRBV13 and TRBJ1-6, with TRBD1 as a possible D gene (5 bases). Trimming took off 5 bases at V and 9 bases at J, with 20 bases between the two ends. The CDR3 loop spans 16 amino acids. CDR1 and CDR2 (germline): PRHDT, FYEKMQ (reference sequence). The CDR3 bases are TGTGCCAGCAGCCCCCTGGGGGGTGACGGGACTTCACCCCTCCACTTT. Its protein is CASSPLGGDGTSPLHF.

V is TRBV7-2 and J is TRBJ2-5, with TRBD2 as a possible D gene (7 bases). Germline V gene sequence: CDR1 SGHTA, CDR2 FQGNSA. The V gene lost 1 base and the J gene lost 1 base, with 16 bases spanning the gap. The CDR3 extends over 17 amino acids. CDR3 loop: CASSLGSRGAAQETQYF. For the CDR3, the DNA is TGTGCCAGCAGCTTAGGGAGCCGGGGGGCGGCCCAAGAGACCCAGTACTTC.

The V call is TRBV5-8, the J call TRBJ1-2, with D unclear. The CDR3 is made up of 15 amino acids. Between the trimmed V and J ends, which lost 3 bases and 4 bases, there was a span of 16 bases. Germline CDR1 SGHTS, CDR2 YDEGEE. The DNA of the CDR3 is TGTGCCAGCAGCTGGGTCGGTGCGGGCATCTATGGCTACACCTTC. It encodes CASSWVGAGIYGYTF.

The V and J genes are TRBV4-3 and TRBJ1-1; D uncertain. CDR1 and CDR2 (germline): LGHNA, YSLEER. V was clipped by 0 bases and J by 0 bases, with 20 bases between them. The CDR3 sequence is 19 residues long. As DNA, the CDR3 is TGCGCCAGCAGCCAAGATGTGGACGCCGGGTTGGGAATGAACACTGAAGCTTTCTTT. It specifies CASSQDVDAGLGMNTEAFF.

DNA of the CDR3: TGTGCCAGCAGTCAACAGGGACCTGAAGCTTTCTTT. Translated: CASSQQGPEAFF. The chain links TRBV7-9 to TRBJ1-1; D may be TRBD1 (6 bases). There are 12 residues in the CDR3. Germline V gene data show CDR1 as SEHNR and CDR2 as FQNEAQ (reference sequence). The V end was cut by 6 bases, the J end by 6 bases, with 11 bases between.

The chain couples TRBV6-5 to TRBJ1-6, with TRBD1 identical over 7 bases. There are 13 residues in the CDR3. Trimming at V came to 0 bases and at J to 18 bases, leaving 8 bases not matched to a gene. From germline, CDR1 is MNHEY and CDR2 SVGAGI. CDR3 DNA: TGTGCCAGCAGTTACTCACTTCCGGGACAGTCCCACTTT. Translated: CASSYSLPGQSHF.

The rearrangement links TRBV28 to TRBJ2-7, with 7 bases matching TRBD1. The junction had 3 bases not matched to a gene; V was cut back by 5 bases and J by 2 bases. The CDR3 covers 13 residues. Per the germline V gene, CDR1 is MDHEN and CDR2 is SYDVKM. Here the CDR3 DNA reads TGTGCCAGCAGTGGGCAGGGGGCCTACGAGCAGTACTTC. Translation gives CASSGQGAYEQYF.

The J gene is TRBJ2-2, the V gene TRBV4-1; D possibly uses TRBD1 or TRBD2 (6 bases each). The CDR3 sequence is 13 residues long. Germline values: CDR1 MGHRA, CDR2 YSYEKL. The ends were cut back, 8 bases at V and 3 bases at J, with 10 bases in the middle. In nucleotides, the CDR3 is TGCGCCAGCCAAAGGGGGGACACCGGGGAGCTGTTTTTT. Its translation is CASQRGDTGELFF.

V is TRBV13 and J is TRBJ2-3; TRBD2 matches 9 bases. The V segment lost 0 bases and the J segment 3 bases; nucleotides outside the gene matches: 1. The CDR3 is made up of 15 amino acids. From germline, CDR1 is PRHDT and CDR2 FYEKMQ (reference sequence). CDR3 sequence (DNA): TGTGCCAGCAGCTTAGGGGGACTAGCAACAGATACGCAGTATTTT. Its protein product is CASSLGGLATDTQYF.